The 9 T cell receptor beta chains given below trace back to one sample, sequenced in a study of cytomegalovirus exposure and HLA in healthy donors. Primers: 60 Vbeta forward and 13 Jbeta reverse. The repertoire was sequenced with immunoSEQ multiplex PCR; TCRdb's copy has only in-frame clones and lacks some. The sample records around 86,000 clones, less than 8% being singletons. The sequencing input was PBMCs. These receptors came from a man in his fifties in good health and CMV-seronegative.

The J gene is TRBJ1-4, the V gene TRBV19; TRBD1 might be the D (5 bases). Trimming shortened V by 3 bases and J by 0 bases, and 8 bases separated the two germline ends. Germline V CDR1 and CDR2: LNHDA, SQIVND (reference sequence). This CDR3 comprises 15 residues. In DNA, the CDR3 is TGTGCCAGTAGTATTCGGACAACAACTAATGAAAAACTGTTTTTT. It is translated as CASSIRTTTNEKLFF. Using reference TRBV19 and TRBJ1-4 for the parts outside the CDR3, the full variable domain is DGGITQSPKYLFRKEGQNVTLSCEQNLNHDAMYWYRQDPGQGLRLIYYSQIVNDFQKGDIAEGYSVSREKKESFPLTVTSAQKNPTAFYLCASSIRTTTNEKLFFGSGTQLSVL.

To note about this clone: At the DNA level, this CDR3 is encoded by other sequences in the same sample as well. The V gene is TRBV10-3, the J gene TRBJ2-3; TRBD1 aligns across 9 bases. Losses at the gene ends were 3 bases for V and 6 bases for J; bases not matched to a gene: 4. CDR1 is ENHRY, CDR2 SYGVKD, per germline. The CDR3 length is 14 residues. CDR3 loop: CAISDWTGVDTQYF. In nucleotides, the CDR3 is TGTGCCATCAGTGATTGGACAGGGGTCGATACGCAGTATTTT.

The chain links TRBV7-6 to TRBJ1-2, with 8 nucleotides matching TRBD1. This CDR3 has 13 amino acids. Germline V gene sequence: CDR1 SGHVS, CDR2 FNYEAQ. J was trimmed by 4 bases and V by 4 bases; bases with no gene match: 2. The CDR3 coding sequence is TGTGCCAGCAGCTCCACAGGGGGCTATGGCTACACCTTC. Its translation is CASSSTGGYGYTF.

This clone was observed a handful of times. The rearrangement uses TRBV4-3 and TRBJ2-7; D gene ambiguous. The CDR3 is 13 amino acids. Trimming shortened V by 0 bases and J by 1 base, and 4 bases separated the two germline ends. In germline, CDR1 is LGHNA, CDR2 YSLEER. CDR3 nucleotide sequence: TGCGCCAGCAGCCAAGAACTTTCCTACGAGCAGTACTTC. Encoded protein: CASSQELSYEQYF.

The chain uses TRBV6-1 and TRBJ2-2, with 8 bases fitting TRBD2. In germline, CDR1 is MNHNS, CDR2 SASEGT. CDR3 length: 15 residues. Trimming took 5 bases from V and 5 from J; bases not matched to a gene: 7. The CDR3 bases are TGTGCCAGCAGTCTTAGCGGGAAGGGGACCGGGGAGCTGTTTTTT. Protein sequence: CASSLSGKGTGELFF.

By share, this clone ranks as medium-sized. Other nucleotide sequences in the sample specify the same CDR3. The chain uses TRBV5-6 and TRBJ2-1; 12 bases fit TRBD2. The V gene's germline CDR1 is SGHDT and CDR2 YYEEEE. Trimming at V came to 2 bases and at J to 6 bases, leaving 3 bases not matched to a gene. This CDR3 spans 15 amino acids. CDR3 bases: TGTGCCAGCAGCTTTCCGGGACTAGCGGGCAATGAGCAGTTCTTC. It translates to CASSFPGLAGNEQFF.

There are a few counts of this clone. At one end, the junction sequence differs from germline, possibly due to a read error. The rearrangement joins TRBV28 to TRBJ1-2, with D possibly matching TRBD1 (5 bases). CDR1 is MDHEN, CDR2 SYDVKM, per germline. This CDR3 spans 11 amino acids. The CDR3, as DNA: TGTGCCAGCAGTTTAGGCTCGGGACTCTCCTTC. Translating it yields CASSLGSGLSF.

The gene calls are TRBV6-5 and TRBJ2-6; no definite D call. Trimming left V 2 bases short and J 0 bases short, with 5 bases between. The CDR3 length is 15 residues. In germline, CDR1 is MNHEY, CDR2 SVGAGI. The CDR3 region is CASSYDTSGANVLTF. In nucleotides, the CDR3 is TGTGCCAGCAGTTACGACACCTCTGGGGCCAACGTCCTGACTTTC.

V gene TRBV7-2 combines with J gene TRBJ1-2; TRBD1 is a possible D gene (6 bases). Germline V lookup: CDR1 SGHTA, CDR2 FQGNSA. This CDR3 region has 15 residues. Trimming cost V 5 bases and J 8 bases, with 21 bases left between them. The CDR3 is CASSPNPDRIGGYTF. Written as DNA, the CDR3 is TGTGCCAGCAGCCCGAATCCCGACAGGATCGGCGGCTACACCTTC.